This T cell receptor (beta chain) was identified during a study of shared clonotypes between healthy human individuals. The investigators split CD4+ cells into a CD45RA+ naive subset and a CD45RA-negative memory subset. Assay used: immunoSEQ multiplex PCR; TCRdb lists only in-frame clones, some missing. In the table there are 2 million to 3 million clones, around 90% of which are singletons. CDR1 and CDR2 from the germline V gene are WSHSY and SAAADI. This CDR3 spans 15 amino acids. Trimming took 0 bases from V and 5 from J, leaving 13 bases between them. This chain links TRBV10-2 with TRBJ2-5; D perhaps matches TRBD1 (5 bases). The sequenced material came from naive CD4+ T cells sorted from blood. Stated subset: CD45RA+ positively selected. The TCR was taken from a man younger than 35 in good health. The CDR3 DNA follows: TGCGCCAGCAGTGAGTCGAAGGGGCACGGGGAGACCCAGTACTTC. Translation gives CASSESKGHGETQYF.